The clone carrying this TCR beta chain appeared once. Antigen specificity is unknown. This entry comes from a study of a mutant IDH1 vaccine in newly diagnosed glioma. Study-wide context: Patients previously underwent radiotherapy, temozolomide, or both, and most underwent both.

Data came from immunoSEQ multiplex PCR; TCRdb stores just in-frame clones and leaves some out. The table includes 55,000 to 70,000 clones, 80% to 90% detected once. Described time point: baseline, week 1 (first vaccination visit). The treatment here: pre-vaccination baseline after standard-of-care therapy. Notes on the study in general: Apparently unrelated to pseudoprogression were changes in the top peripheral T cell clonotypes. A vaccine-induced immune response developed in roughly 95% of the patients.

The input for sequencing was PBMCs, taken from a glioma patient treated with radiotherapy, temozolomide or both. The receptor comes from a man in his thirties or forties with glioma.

The CDR3 here is CASRSSLDTQYF. The CDR3 DNA reads as TGTGCCAGCAGGTCCTCGCTAGATACGCAGTATTTT. The gene calls are TRBV6-6 and TRBJ2-3; D unresolved. Germline CDR1 MNHNY, CDR2 SVGAGI (reference sequence). The V and J ends lost 6 bases and 5 bases respectively, with 9 bases between them. This CDR3 is built from 12 residues.